The next 6 T cell receptor beta chains were all read from a single sample in a study of long-term antiretroviral therapy in people with HIV (dated by TCRdb to between 2021 and 2022). Sequencing of the TRB variable region was done with the immunoSEQ hsTCRB v3.0 assay at survey level resolution. The table was pulled from immuneACCESS by TCRdb, which kept in-frame rearrangements only. Such tables lose some clones; where checked, under half of the loss comes from unresolved V genes, and the rest has no known cause. This sample is represented by around 24,000 clones; around 86% of them were singletons. The top ten clonotypes cover roughly a quarter of the sample. The sample consisted of unsorted PBMCs, taken 0.4 years after starting antiretroviral therapy. Source of these receptors: a man aged 45-65 years with HIV.

V and J are TRBV10-3 and TRBJ1-4, with no clear D. This CDR3 contains 15 residues. V was pared by 1 base and J by 0 bases, with 6 bases between. Germline values: CDR1 ENHRY, CDR2 SYGVKD. The CDR3: CAISELGTTNEKLFF. The CDR3 DNA reads as TGTGCCATCAGTGAGTTAGGTACAACTAATGAAAAACTGTTTTTT.

The rearrangement uses TRBV9 and TRBJ2-5; D possibly corresponds to TRBD1 (6 bases). Germline lookup yields CDR1 SGDLS and CDR2 YYNGEE. This CDR3 region has 15 residues. V shed 2 bases and J shed 2 bases, with 13 bases lying between them. Here the CDR3 reads CASSVAGTTQETQYF. CDR3 sequence (DNA): TGTGCCAGCAGCGTGGCCGGGACAACACAAGAGACCCAGTACTTC.

The chain uses TRBV11-2 and TRBJ1-1, with TRBD1 matching 9 bases. V shed 0 bases and J 10 bases; nucleotides not matched to a gene: 6. Germline values: CDR1 SGHAT, CDR2 FQNNGV. The CDR3 is made up of 14 amino acids. CDR3 in DNA: TGTGCCAGCAGCTTAGATTTGGGACAGGGCCTAGCTTTCTTT. Amino acid sequence: CASSLDLGQGLAFF.

The count of this clone is one. V and J are TRBV4-2 and TRBJ1-2, with D possibly being TRBD1 (6 bases). The CDR3 loop spans 16 amino acids. From germline, CDR1 is LGHNA and CDR2 YNFKEQ. Trimming cost V 0 bases and J 4 bases, with 15 bases left between them. In DNA, the CDR3 is TGTGCCAGCAGCCAAGATCTGGTACAGGGCAGCTATGGCTACACCTTC. Residues: CASSQDLVQGSYGYTF.

This clone was picked up one time. V is TRBV6-5 and J is TRBJ1-1, with D unresolved. Germline V gene data show CDR1 as MNHEY and CDR2 as SVGAGI. V was shortened by 7 bases and J by 6 bases, with 9 bases between the two germline ends. This CDR3 is built from 11 residues. The CDR3 coding sequence is TGTGCCAGCAAAGAAGTGGCTGAAGCTTTCTTT. Residues: CASKEVAEAFF.

This clone occurred once. This sequence joins TRBV12-5 and TRBJ1-1; 9 bases are a match to TRBD1. The CDR3 runs 16 residues. Germline trimming cut 0 bases from V and 7 bases from J; bases unmatched to any gene: 9. Germline V gene data show CDR1 as LGHNT and CDR2 as FRNRAP. CDR3 DNA sequence: TGTGCTAGTGGTTTGGTACTGGGACAGGGAACAGGTGAAGCTTTCTTT. It encodes CASGLVLGQGTGEAFF.